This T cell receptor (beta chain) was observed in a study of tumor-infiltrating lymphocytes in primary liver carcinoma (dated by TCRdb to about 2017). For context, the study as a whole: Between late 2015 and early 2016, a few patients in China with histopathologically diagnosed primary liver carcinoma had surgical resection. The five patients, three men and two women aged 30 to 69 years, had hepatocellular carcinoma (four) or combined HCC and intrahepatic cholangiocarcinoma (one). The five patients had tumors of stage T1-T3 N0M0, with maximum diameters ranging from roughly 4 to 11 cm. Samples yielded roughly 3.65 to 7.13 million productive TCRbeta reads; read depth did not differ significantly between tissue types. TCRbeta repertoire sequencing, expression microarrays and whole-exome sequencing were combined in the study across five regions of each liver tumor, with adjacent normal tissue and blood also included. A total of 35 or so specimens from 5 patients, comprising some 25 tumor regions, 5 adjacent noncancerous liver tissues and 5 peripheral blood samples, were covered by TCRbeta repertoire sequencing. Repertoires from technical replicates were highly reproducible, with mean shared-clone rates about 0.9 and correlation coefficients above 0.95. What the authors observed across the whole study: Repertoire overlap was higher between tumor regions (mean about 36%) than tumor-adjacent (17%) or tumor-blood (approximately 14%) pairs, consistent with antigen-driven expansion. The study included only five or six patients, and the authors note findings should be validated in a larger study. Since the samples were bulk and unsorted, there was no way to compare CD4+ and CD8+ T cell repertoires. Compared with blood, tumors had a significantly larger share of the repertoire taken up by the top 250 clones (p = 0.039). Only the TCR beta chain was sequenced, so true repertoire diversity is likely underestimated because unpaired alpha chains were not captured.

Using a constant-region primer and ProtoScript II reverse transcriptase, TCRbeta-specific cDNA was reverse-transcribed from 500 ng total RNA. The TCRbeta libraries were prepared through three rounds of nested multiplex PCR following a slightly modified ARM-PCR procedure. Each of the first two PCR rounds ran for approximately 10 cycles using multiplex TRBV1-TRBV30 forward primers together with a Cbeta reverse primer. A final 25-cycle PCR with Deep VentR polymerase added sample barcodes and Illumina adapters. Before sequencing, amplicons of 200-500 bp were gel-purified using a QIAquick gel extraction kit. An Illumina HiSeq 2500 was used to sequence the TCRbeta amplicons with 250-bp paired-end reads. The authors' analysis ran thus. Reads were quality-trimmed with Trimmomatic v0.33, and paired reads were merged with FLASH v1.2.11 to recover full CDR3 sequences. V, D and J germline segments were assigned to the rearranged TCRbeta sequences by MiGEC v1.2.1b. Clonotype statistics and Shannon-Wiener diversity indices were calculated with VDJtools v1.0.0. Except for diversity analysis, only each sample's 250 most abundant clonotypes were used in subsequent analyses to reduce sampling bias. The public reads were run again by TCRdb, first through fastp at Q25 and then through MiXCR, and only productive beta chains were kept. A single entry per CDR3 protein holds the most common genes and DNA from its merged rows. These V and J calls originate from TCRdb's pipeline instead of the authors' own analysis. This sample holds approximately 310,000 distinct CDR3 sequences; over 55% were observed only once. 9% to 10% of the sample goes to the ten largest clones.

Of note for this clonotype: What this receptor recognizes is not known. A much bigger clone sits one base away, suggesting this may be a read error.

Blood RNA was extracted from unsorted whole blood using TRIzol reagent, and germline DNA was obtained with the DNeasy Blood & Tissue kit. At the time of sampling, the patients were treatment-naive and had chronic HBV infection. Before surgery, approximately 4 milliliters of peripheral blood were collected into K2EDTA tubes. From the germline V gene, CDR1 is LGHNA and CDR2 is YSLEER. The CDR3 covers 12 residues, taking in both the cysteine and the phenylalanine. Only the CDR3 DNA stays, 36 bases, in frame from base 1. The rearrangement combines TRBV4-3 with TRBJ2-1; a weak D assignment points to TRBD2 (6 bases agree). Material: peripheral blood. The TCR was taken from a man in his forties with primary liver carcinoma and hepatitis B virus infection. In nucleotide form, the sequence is TGCGCCAGCAGCCAAGATTGGGGGGAGCAGCTCTTC. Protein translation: CASSQDWGEQLF.